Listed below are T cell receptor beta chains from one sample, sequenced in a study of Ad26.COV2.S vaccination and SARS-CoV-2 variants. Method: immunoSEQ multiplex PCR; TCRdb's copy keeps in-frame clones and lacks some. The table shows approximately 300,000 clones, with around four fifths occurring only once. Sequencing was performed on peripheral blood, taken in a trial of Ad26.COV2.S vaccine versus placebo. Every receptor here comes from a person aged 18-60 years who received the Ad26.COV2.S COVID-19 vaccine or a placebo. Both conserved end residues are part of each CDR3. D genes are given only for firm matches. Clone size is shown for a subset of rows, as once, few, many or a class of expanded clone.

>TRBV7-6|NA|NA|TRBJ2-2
CASSLRRIIDTGELFF
TGTGCCAGCAGTCTCAGGAGGATTATCGATACCGGGGAGCTGTTTTTT
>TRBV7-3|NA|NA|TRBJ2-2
CASSRLEVTGELFF
TGTGCCAGCAGCCGCCTCGAAGTGACCGGGGAGCTGTTTTTT
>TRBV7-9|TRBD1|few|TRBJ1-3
CASSFWTGYGNTIYF
TGTGCCAGCAGCTTCTGGACAGGGTACGGAAACACCATATATTTT
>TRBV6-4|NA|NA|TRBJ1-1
CASSASGNTEAFF
TGTGCCAGCAGTGCCTCAGGGAACACTGAAGCTTTCTTT
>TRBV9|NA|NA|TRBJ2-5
CASSVDPSRLLPETQYF
TGTGCCAGCAGCGTAGATCCTAGCCGACTCTTACCCGAGACCCAGTACTTC
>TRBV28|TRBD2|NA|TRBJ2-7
CASSDTSGRYEQYF
TGTGCCAGCAGTGACACTAGCGGGAGATACGAGCAGTACTTC
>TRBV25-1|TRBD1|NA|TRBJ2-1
CASNPPDRGPLCGQFF
TGTGCCAGCAATCCACCTGACAGGGGCCCCCTTTGTGGGCAGTTCTTC
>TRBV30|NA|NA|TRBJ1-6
CASGTSNSPLHF
TGTGCCTCCGGGACAAGTAATTCACCCCTCCACTTT
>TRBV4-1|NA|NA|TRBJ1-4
CASSQGRGTEKLFF
TGCGCCAGCAGCCAAGGCCGGGGAACTGAAAAACTGTTTTTT
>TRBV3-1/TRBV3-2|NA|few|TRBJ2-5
CASSPRVAVGPGTQYF
TGTGCCAGCAGCCCTCGGGTAGCGGTTGGACCGGGTACCCAGTACTTC
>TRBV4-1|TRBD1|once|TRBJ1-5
CASSPGQANQPQHF
TGCGCCAGCAGCCCTGGACAGGCTAATCAGCCCCAGCATTTT
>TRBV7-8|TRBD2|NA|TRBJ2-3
CASSLRTSGDTSTDTQYF
TGTGCCAGCAGCTTAAGGACTAGCGGGGACACTAGCACAGATACGCAGTATTTT
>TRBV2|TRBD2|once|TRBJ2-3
CASIRGEVPDTQYF
TGTGCCAGCATACGGGGGGAAGTCCCAGATACGCAGTATTTT
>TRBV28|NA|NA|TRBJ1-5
CASSSPGSQPQHF
TGTGCCAGCAGCTCCCCCGGGAGTCAGCCCCAGCATTTT
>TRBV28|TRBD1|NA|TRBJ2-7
CASTRSYWTGNYEQYF
TGTGCCAGCACCCGGTCTTATTGGACAGGGAACTACGAGCAGTACTTC
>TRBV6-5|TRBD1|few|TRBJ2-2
CASSPGTGETGELFF
TGTGCCAGCAGCCCCGGGACAGGGGAAACCGGGGAGCTGTTTTTT
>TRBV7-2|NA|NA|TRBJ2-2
CASSISNTGELFF
TGTGCCAGCAGCATTAGTAACACCGGGGAGCTGTTTTTT
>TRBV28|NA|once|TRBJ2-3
CASVRGGTDTQYF
TGTGCCAGCGTAAGGGGGGGCACAGATACGCAGTATTTT
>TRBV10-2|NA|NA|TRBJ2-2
CASSEWGRPGELFF
TGCGCCAGCAGTGAGTGGGGCCGGCCCGGGGAGCTGTTTTTT
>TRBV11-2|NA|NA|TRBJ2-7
CASSLDVRRLSGEQYF
TGTGCCAGCAGCTTAGATGTGAGGCGACTGTCGGGCGAGCAGTACTTC
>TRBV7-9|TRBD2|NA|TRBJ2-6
CASSPGLAGVKANVLTF
TGTGCCAGCAGCCCGGGACTAGCGGGGGTCAAGGCCAACGTCCTGACTTTC
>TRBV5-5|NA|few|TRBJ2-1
CASSLGGYYNEQFF
TGTGCCAGCAGCTTGGGGGGGTACTACAATGAGCAGTTCTTC
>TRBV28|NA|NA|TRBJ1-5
CASSPPRGGGNQPQHF
TGTGCCAGCAGTCCCCCTAGGGGGGGAGGCAATCAGCCCCAGCATTTT
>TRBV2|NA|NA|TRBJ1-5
CASSERTGRNQPQHF
TGTGCCAGCAGTGAACGCACAGGCCGCAATCAGCCCCAGCATTTT
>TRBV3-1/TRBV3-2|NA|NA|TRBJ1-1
CASSLDWGRTEAFF
TGTGCCAGCAGCCTTGACTGGGGGCGAACTGAAGCTTTCTTT
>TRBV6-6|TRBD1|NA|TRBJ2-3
CASSRTGGLGMGVDTQYF
TGTGCCAGCAGTCGGACAGGGGGCCTCGGGATGGGTGTAGATACGCAGTATTTT
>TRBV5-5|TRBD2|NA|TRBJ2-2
CASSLAKMRGGRTGELFF
TGTGCCAGCAGCTTGGCCAAGATGCGGGGGGGCCGGACCGGGGAGCTGTTTTTT
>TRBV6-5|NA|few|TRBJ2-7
CASSYSSGRPDYEQYF
TGTGCCAGCAGTTACTCGAGTGGAAGACCAGACTACGAGCAGTACTTC
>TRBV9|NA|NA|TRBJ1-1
CASSQGSNTEAFF
TGTGCCAGCAGTCAGGGCTCGAACACTGAAGCTTTCTTT
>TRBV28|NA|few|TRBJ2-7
CASSFRGGYLQYF
TGTGCCAGCAGTTTTAGGGGCGGCTACTTGCAGTACTTC
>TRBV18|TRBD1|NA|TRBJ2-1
CASSPVTGDHEQFF
TGTGCCAGCTCACCGGTGACAGGGGATCATGAGCAGTTCTTC
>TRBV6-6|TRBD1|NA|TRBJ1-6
CASSPGQSHNNSPLHF
TGTGCCAGCAGCCCGGGACAGAGTCATAATAATTCACCCCTCCACTTT
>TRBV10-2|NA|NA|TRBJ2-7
CASSLGRYEQYF
TGCGCCAGCAGCCTCGGTCGCTACGAGCAGTACTTC
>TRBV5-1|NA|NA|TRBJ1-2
CASSLAPDGAGYTF
TGCGCCAGCAGCTTGGCCCCTGACGGTGCCGGCTACACCTTC
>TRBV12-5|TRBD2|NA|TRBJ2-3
CASGLGLASTDTQYF
TGTGCTAGTGGCCTCGGACTAGCGAGCACAGATACGCAGTATTTT
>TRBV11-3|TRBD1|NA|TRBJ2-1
CASSSFDRDDEQFF
TGTGCCAGCAGCTCTTTCGACAGGGACGATGAGCAGTTCTTC
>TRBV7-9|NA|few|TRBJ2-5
CASSLEVQETQYF
TGTGCCAGCAGCTTAGAGGTACAAGAGACCCAGTACTTC
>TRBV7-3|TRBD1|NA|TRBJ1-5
CASSRGTVDLYSNQPQHF
TGTGCCAGCAGTCGAGGGACAGTTGACCTTTATAGCAATCAGCCCCAGCATTTT
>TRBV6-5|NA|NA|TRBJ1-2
CASSYSRGNYGYTF
TGTGCCAGCAGTTACTCTAGAGGGAACTATGGCTACACCTTC
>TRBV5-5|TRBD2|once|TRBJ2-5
CASSPLAGAIQETQYF
TGTGCCAGCAGCCCTCTAGCGGGGGCTATCCAAGAGACCCAGTACTTC
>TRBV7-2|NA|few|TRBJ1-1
CASSLVLLAGQYTEAFF
TGTGCCAGCAGCTTAGTTCTGCTGGCAGGGCAGTACACTGAAGCTTTCTTT
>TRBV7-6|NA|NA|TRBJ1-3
CASSSVGGSGNTIYF
TGTGCCAGCAGCTCCGTCGGCGGTTCTGGAAACACCATATATTTT
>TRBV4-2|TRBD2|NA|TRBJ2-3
CASSPLAGGPLTDTQYF
TGTGCCAGCAGCCCATTAGCGGGGGGGCCTTTAACAGATACGCAGTATTTT
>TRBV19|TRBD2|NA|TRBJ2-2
CASSKRGFTGELFF
TGTGCCAGTAGCAAGCGGGGGTTCACCGGGGAGCTGTTTTTT
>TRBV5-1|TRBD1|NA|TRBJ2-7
CASSLGTGFYEQYF
TGCGCCAGCAGTCTAGGGACAGGGTTCTACGAGCAGTACTTC
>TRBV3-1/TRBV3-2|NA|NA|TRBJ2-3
CASSQTGGGTDTQYF
TGTGCCAGCAGCCAAACAGGGGGAGGGACAGATACGCAGTATTTT